The present TCR beta chain was sequenced within a study of OX40 agonist ivuxolimab in advanced cancers. For the study at large: Head and neck, renal cell, melanoma or hepatocellular carcinoma were the cancers that dose-escalation patients had.

The protocol was immunoSEQ multiplex PCR, while the TCRdb copy is restricted to in-frame clones and leaves out a portion. This table has roughly 59,000 clones, 75% to 90% appearing once. From germline, CDR1 is PRHDT and CDR2 FYEKMQ (reference sequence). The CDR3 is 16 residues long. The V segment lost 5 bases and the J segment 7 bases; nucleotides outside the gene matches: 16. For this clone: What it binds is not known.

Findings and limits, study-wide: More expanded clones were seen, on average, in CD8+ T cells than in CD4+.

This sequence was found in an adult with an advanced solid tumor such as melanoma, head and neck, liver or kidney cancer. The chain links TRBV13 to TRBJ2-7; 8 positions agree with TRBD1. Sample: CD4+ or CD8+ T cells sorted from blood, taken in a trial of the OX40 agonist ivuxolimab. CDR3: CASSAGGRNSGREQYF. The CDR3 coding sequence is TGTGCCAGCAGCGCAGGGGGCAGGAACTCAGGTCGGGAGCAGTACTTC.